Each of the 10 T cell receptor beta chains below was sequenced from the same sample in a study of cytomegalovirus exposure and HLA in healthy donors (dated by TCRdb to 2016 to 2017). Library preparation was by the immunoSEQ multiplex PCR assay. A mixture of 60 forward primers for TCR Vbeta segments and 13 reverse primers for TCR Jbeta segments was used in the multiplex PCR. In TCRdb, the immuneACCESS table is reduced to in-frame sequences with V and J assigned. These tables do not hold every clone; where another copy was compared, an unresolved V gene accounts for under half, and the others remain unexplained. Counted in this sample were around 59,000 clones; about 80% of them appeared once. About 1.6% of the sample comes from the top ten. The sequencing input was PBMCs. The receptors originated from a human donor in good health.

The genes are TRBV4-2 and TRBJ2-1; 8 bases align to TRBD2. The CDR3 consists of 16 residues. The junction had 4 bases not matched to a gene; V was cut back by 0 bases and J by 3 bases. The germline gives CDR1 LGHNA, CDR2 YNFKEQ. The CDR3 bases are TGTGCCAGCAGCCAAGAAAGCGGGGGCAGCTACAATGAGCAGTTCTTC. Its protein is CASSQESGGSYNEQFF.

The chain couples TRBV4-2 to TRBJ2-1; TRBD2 matches 10 bases. From germline, CDR1 is LGHNA and CDR2 YNFKEQ. The CDR3 has 15 amino acids. V shed 4 bases, J shed 8 bases, and the junction held 8 bases outside the gene matches. This CDR3 is CASSPASGSLDEQFF. CDR3 nucleotides: TGTGCCAGCAGCCCAGCTAGCGGGAGTTTGGATGAGCAGTTCTTC.

The chain links TRBV30 to TRBJ2-3; D is ambiguous. Germline CDR1 reads GTSNPN; CDR2 reads SVGIG (reference sequence). This CDR3 spans 11 amino acids. The V gene lost 1 base and the J gene lost 3 bases, with 2 bases spanning the gap. The CDR3 nucleotides are TGTGCCTGGAGTGCGACAGATACGCAGTATTTT. Amino acid sequence: CAWSATDTQYF.

The chain is built from TRBV10-1 and TRBJ2-2, with 8 bases that match TRBD1. The CDR3 has 18 amino acids. J lost 4 bases, V lost 5 bases, and 15 bases had no gene match. Looked up from germline, CDR1 is WNHNN and CDR2 is SYGVQD (reference sequence). The CDR3 DNA reads TGCGCCAGCAGTTACGACCGGGAGACAGGGGTCCCCACCGGGGAGCTGTTTTTT. Translating gives CASSYDRETGVPTGELFF.

The DNA for the CDR3 is TGTGCCAGCAGCTTATGGATGGAGGATACGCAGTATTTT. This gives the protein CASSLWMEDTQYF. The chain recombines TRBV7-2 with TRBJ2-3, with no clear D. The germline V gene encodes CDR1 SGHTA and CDR2 FQGNSA. The length of the CDR3 is 13 residues. The V end lost 2 bases, the J end lost 6 bases, and 9 bases lay between the germline ends.

The J gene is TRBJ2-1, the V gene TRBV7-3; D might be TRBD2 (6 bases). The CDR3 covers 14 residues. V shed 1 base and J shed 9 bases, with 13 bases lying between them. Germline V CDR1 and CDR2: SGHTA, FQGTGA. The CDR3 bases are TGTGCCAGCAGCTTAAGGCGGGGCCTTAGTGAGCAGTTCTTC. It encodes CASSLRRGLSEQFF.

The table lists this clone with a count of one. The chain joins TRBV28 to TRBJ2-7; the match to TRBD2 covers 7 bases. The J segment lost 3 bases and the V segment lost 8 bases, leaving 4 bases of the junction unmatched. CDR1 is MDHEN, CDR2 SYDVKM, per germline. This CDR3 region has 12 residues. The CDR3 sequence: CASGTTDYEQYF. CDR3 sequence (DNA): TGTGCCAGCGGGACTACTGACTACGAGCAGTACTTC.

This chain connects TRBV28 to TRBJ2-1; 10 bases are a match to TRBD1. This CDR3 spans 16 amino acids. Losses at the gene ends were 6 bases for V and 7 bases for J; bases not matched to a gene: 12. Germline lookup yields CDR1 MDHEN and CDR2 SYDVKM. This CDR3 reads CASSRPGQGRANEQFF. CDR3 bases: TGTGCCAGCAGCCGCCCGGGACAGGGGCGGGCGAATGAGCAGTTCTTC. Filled out from reference TRBV28 and TRBJ2-1, the complete variable domain reads DVKVTQSSRYLVKRTGEKVFLECVQDMDHENMFWYRQDPGLGLRLIYFSYDVKMKEKGDIPEGYSVSREKKERFSLILESASTNQTSMYLCASSRPGQGRANEQFFGPGTRLTVL.

A single count supports this clone. The chain uses TRBV7-9 and TRBJ2-7; perhaps TRBD1 as D (5 bases). The CDR3 length is 15 residues. Trimming removed 3 bases at V and 7 bases at J, with 19 bases between. In germline, CDR1 is SEHNR, CDR2 FQNEAQ (reference sequence). The CDR3 coding sequence is TGTGCCAGCAGCTTCGACAGACCCACTACCCCTGAGCAGTACTTC. This translates into CASSFDRPTTPEQYF.

This clone was detected once. The V call is TRBV14, the J call TRBJ1-1; no firm D call. CDR1 SGHDN and CDR2 FVKESK come from the germline V gene. V lost 3 bases to trimming and J lost 1 base, with 6 bases between them. The CDR3 runs 13 residues. Here the CDR3 DNA reads TGTGCCAGCAGCCAGTGGAGGAACACTGAAGCTTTCTTT. Its translation is CASSQWRNTEAFF.